Listed below are T cell receptor beta chains from one sample, sequenced in a study of T cells after somatic rescue of genetic block. Sequencing used immunoSEQ multiplex PCR; TCRdb keeps in-frame clones, though not all of them. The sample records tens of thousands of clones, approximately 96% being singletons. The sample taken for sequencing was peripheral blood mononuclear cells (PBMCs). All receptors derive from a child less than two years old. CDR3s include the opening cysteine and the closing phenylalanine or tryptophan. The D gene is left open where the match is weak. The size field is filled for only some rows; it gives once, few, many or a size class.

v_gene	abundance	j_gene	d_gene	CDR3aa	CDR3nt
TRBV30	-	TRBJ1-2	TRBD1	CAWSADRANYGYTF	TGTGCCTGGAGTGCGGACAGGGCTAACTATGGCTACACCTTC
TRBV7-9	-	TRBJ1-3	-	CASRPPPGNTIYF	TGTGCCAGCAGACCCCCCCCAGGAAACACCATATATTTT
TRBV28	once	TRBJ2-7	-	CASSLGPLEQYF	TGTGCCAGCAGCTTAGGTCCTCTCGAGCAGTACTTC
TRBV6-6	-	TRBJ1-3	-	CASSYRDTFSGNTIYF	TGTGCCAGCAGTTACCGGGACACCTTCTCTGGAAACACCATATATTTT
TRBV18	-	TRBJ1-4	-	CASSPTATNEKLFF	TGTGCCAGCTCACCGACAGCAACTAATGAAAAACTGTTTTTT
TRBV7-9	-	TRBJ2-3	-	CASSLGADTQYF	TGTGCCAGCAGCTTAGGGGCAGATACGCAGTATTTT
TRBV13	-	TRBJ2-7	-	CASSHGRVDEQYF	TGTGCCAGCAGCCACGGACGGGTAGACGAGCAGTACTTC
TRBV6-5	once	TRBJ2-7	-	CASSYNSGAYEQYF	TGTGCCAGCAGTTACAATAGCGGAGCCTACGAGCAGTACTTC
TRBV10-2	few	TRBJ2-7	TRBD2	CASRGLAGEEEQYF	TGCGCCAGCAGGGGACTAGCGGGAGAAGAAGAGCAGTACTTC
TRBV4-3	-	TRBJ2-1	TRBD2	CASSQGTSGRGNEQFF	TGCGCCAGCAGCCAAGGTACTAGCGGGAGGGGCAATGAGCAGTTCTTC
TRBV7-8	-	TRBJ2-7	-	CASSFVVGYEQYF	TGTGCCAGCAGCTTCGTCGTGGGGTACGAGCAGTACTTC
TRBV28	once	TRBJ1-6	-	CASSPGTNNSPLHF	TGTGCCAGCAGTCCCGGGACCAATAATTCACCCCTCCACTTT
TRBV5-1	once	TRBJ2-7	-	CASSRLPGTKSYEQYF	TGCGCCAGCAGTCGACTTCCCGGGACAAAATCCTACGAGCAGTACTTC
TRBV7-2	-	TRBJ2-2	-	CASSPLTNTGELFF	TGTGCCAGCAGCCCCTTGACGAACACCGGGGAGCTGTTTTTT
TRBV27	-	TRBJ2-3	-	CASSLFRTGPDTQYF	TGTGCCAGCAGTTTATTCCGAACAGGGCCAGATACGCAGTATTTT
TRBV6-5	-	TRBJ2-5	TRBD1	CASSRTGGETQYF	TGTGCCAGCAGCCGGACAGGGGGAGAGACCCAGTACTTC
TRBV29-1	-	TRBJ1-2	-	CSVESRDYGYTF	TGCAGCGTTGAAAGTAGGGACTATGGCTACACCTTC
TRBV2	-	TRBJ1-2	-	CASSEVATNYGYTF	TGTGCCAGCAGTGAAGTAGCCACTAACTATGGCTACACCTTC
TRBV10-2	-	TRBJ2-5	TRBD2	CASSVAGTQETQYF	TGCGCCAGCAGCGTAGCGGGAACACAAGAGACCCAGTACTTC
TRBV6-5	once	TRBJ1-2	-	CASSYLGGRNYGYTF	TGTGCCAGCAGTTACCTGGGGGGTAGGAACTATGGCTACACCTTC
TRBV15	-	TRBJ2-1	TRBD2	CATSPWKLAGADNEQFF	TGTGCCACCAGCCCATGGAAACTAGCGGGAGCAGACAATGAGCAGTTCTTC
TRBV19	-	TRBJ2-7	-	CASSGGQYEQYF	TGTGCCAGTAGTGGAGGACAATACGAGCAGTACTTC
TRBV7-9	-	TRBJ1-6	TRBD1	CASSSRQGYNSPLHF	TGTGCCAGCAGCTCAAGACAGGGTTATAATTCACCCCTCCACTTT
TRBV5-1	-	TRBJ2-3	TRBD1	CASSSIRTGAGPSTDTQYF	TGCGCCAGCAGCTCAATACGGACAGGGGCCGGCCCTAGCACAGATACGCAGTATTTT
TRBV4-1	-	TRBJ1-4	TRBD1	CASSHSGQGYEKLFF	TGCGCCAGCAGCCATTCGGGACAGGGTTATGAAAAACTGTTTTTT
TRBV5-1	-	TRBJ2-1	TRBD2	CASSLVSGLAGGLYNEQFF	TGCGCCAGCAGCTTGGTGTCAGGACTAGCGGGAGGGCTCTACAATGAGCAGTTCTTC
TRBV19	-	TRBJ1-3	-	CASSIGTGISGNTIYF	TGTGCCAGTAGTATAGGTACAGGTATCTCTGGAAACACCATATATTTT
TRBV5-1	-	TRBJ2-2	-	CASSAWGTGELFF	TGCGCCAGCAGCGCGTGGGGCACCGGGGAGCTGTTTTTT
TRBV7-2	-	TRBJ2-7	TRBD2	CASSFLAGVYEQYF	TGTGCCAGCAGCTTCCTAGCGGGAGTCTACGAGCAGTACTTC
TRBV10-3	-	TRBJ1-5	-	CAISESQRRNQPQHF	TGTGCCATCAGTGAGTCTCAGCGCCGCAATCAGCCCCAGCATTTT
TRBV4-1	-	TRBJ1-1	-	CASSQPTGIGAFF	TGCGCCAGCAGCCAACCTACGGGGATCGGAGCTTTCTTT
TRBV6-5	-	TRBJ2-7	TRBD2	CASSYSGRALYEQYF	TGTGCCAGCAGTTACAGCGGGAGGGCCCTTTACGAGCAGTACTTC
TRBV11-1	-	TRBJ2-1	-	CASSRGLARNEQFF	TGTGCCAGCAGCCGCGGGCTAGCTAGGAATGAGCAGTTCTTC
TRBV7-2	-	TRBJ2-7	-	CASSLFGISYEQYF	TGTGCCAGCAGCTTATTCGGGATCTCCTACGAGCAGTACTTC
TRBV4-1	-	TRBJ1-5	TRBD1	CASSYRQGGSNQPQHF	TGCGCCAGCAGCTACAGACAGGGGGGAAGCAATCAGCCCCAGCATTTT
TRBV28	-	TRBJ2-2	-	CASSLPVGGELFF	TGTGCCAGCAGTTTACCAGTTGGCGGGGAGCTGTTTTTT
TRBV5-1	-	TRBJ2-3	-	CASSLDTDTQYF	TGCGCCAGCAGCTTGGACACAGATACGCAGTATTTT
TRBV25-1	-	TRBJ2-5	-	CASSESGTAGTQYF	TGTGCCAGCAGTGAATCAGGGACCGCGGGGACCCAGTACTTC
TRBV28	-	TRBJ2-7	-	CASSLQTGRLPYEQYF	TGTGCCAGCAGTCTACAGACAGGGAGGCTTCCCTACGAGCAGTACTTC
TRBV19	-	TRBJ1-2	-	CASSIGRGDGYTF	TGTGCCAGTAGTATCGGCAGGGGAGATGGCTACACCTTC
TRBV28	-	TRBJ1-3	-	CASSLPGVSGNTIYF	TGTGCCAGCAGTTTACCAGGGGTCTCTGGAAACACCATATATTTT
TRBV13	-	TRBJ2-1	TRBD2	CASSPPGTMVVNEQFF	TGTGCCAGCAGCCCACCCGGGACTATGGTGGTCAATGAGCAGTTCTTC
TRBV29-1	-	TRBJ2-5	-	CSSDQGGETQYF	TGCAGTTCCGATCAGGGCGGGGAGACCCAGTACTTC
TRBV6-1	-	TRBJ2-1	TRBD2	CASREQGGLAGGQGSNEQFF	TGTGCCAGCAGGGAACAGGGGGGACTAGCGGGAGGGCAAGGCTCCAATGAGCAGTTCTTC
TRBV6-5	-	TRBJ2-3	-	CASSYPSTDTQYF	TGTGCCAGCAGTTACCCCAGCACAGATACGCAGTATTTT
TRBV28	-	TRBJ1-5	TRBD1	CASSSGQGSNQPQHF	TGTGCCAGCAGTTCCGGACAGGGTAGCAATCAGCCCCAGCATTTT
TRBV19	-	TRBJ2-7	TRBD2	CASSRLGLAGAYEQYF	TGTGCCAGTAGTCGACTGGGGCTAGCGGGAGCGTACGAGCAGTACTTC
TRBV2	-	TRBJ2-2	TRBD2	CASRLAGNGGELFF	TGTGCCAGCAGACTAGCGGGAAATGGCGGGGAGCTGTTTTTT
TRBV4-1	-	TRBJ2-7	-	CASSQDPGDYEQYF	TGCGCCAGCAGCCAAGATCCGGGGGACTACGAGCAGTACTTC
TRBV7-8	-	TRBJ2-5	TRBD2	CASSLAGGPETQYF	TGTGCCAGCAGCCTAGCGGGAGGGCCAGAGACCCAGTACTTC
TRBV7-9	-	TRBJ2-3	-	CASTLGRDTQYF	TGTGCCAGCACCTTAGGGAGGGATACGCAGTATTTT
TRBV28	-	TRBJ2-3	TRBD2	CASSSLAGTTRTQYF	TGTGCCAGCAGCTCCCTAGCGGGGACCACTCGGACGCAGTATTTT
TRBV6-5	-	TRBJ1-1	-	CASSYTGPHTEAFF	TGTGCCAGCAGTTATACGGGGCCGCACACTGAAGCTTTCTTT
TRBV5-1	-	TRBJ1-1	-	CASSFKGTEAFF	TGCGCCAGCAGCTTTAAGGGAACTGAAGCTTTCTTT
TRBV6-4	-	TRBJ2-5	-	CASSEVTQETQYF	TGTGCCAGCAGTGAGGTTACCCAAGAGACCCAGTACTTC
TRBV6-5	-	TRBJ1-1	TRBD1	CASIQGVNTEAFF	TGTGCCAGTATTCAGGGGGTGAACACTGAAGCTTTCTTT
TRBV5-4	-	TRBJ2-5	-	CASSLETQYF	TGTGCCAGCAGCTTGGAGACCCAGTACTTC
TRBV7-3	-	TRBJ2-4	-	CASSLTGGNIQYF	TGTGCCAGCAGCTTAACAGGGGGAAACATTCAGTACTTC
TRBV19	-	TRBJ1-1	-	CASSPGVVSEAFF	TGTGCCAGTAGTCCAGGGGTGGTATCTGAAGCTTTCTTT
TRBV28	-	TRBJ2-5	-	CASSPPKPGKETQYF	TGTGCCAGCAGTCCCCCTAAACCGGGGAAAGAGACCCAGTACTTC